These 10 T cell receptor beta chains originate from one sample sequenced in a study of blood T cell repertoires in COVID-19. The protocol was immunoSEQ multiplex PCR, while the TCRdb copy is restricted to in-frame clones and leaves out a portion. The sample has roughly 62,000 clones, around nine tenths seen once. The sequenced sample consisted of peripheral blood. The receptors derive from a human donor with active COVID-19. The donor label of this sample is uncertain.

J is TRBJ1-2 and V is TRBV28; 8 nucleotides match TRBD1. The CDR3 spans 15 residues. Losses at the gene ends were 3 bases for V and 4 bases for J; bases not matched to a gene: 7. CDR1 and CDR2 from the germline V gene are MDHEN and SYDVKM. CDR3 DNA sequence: TGTGCCAGCAGTTTGAGCCGACAGGGGACCTATGGCTACACCTTC. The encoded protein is CASSLSRQGTYGYTF.

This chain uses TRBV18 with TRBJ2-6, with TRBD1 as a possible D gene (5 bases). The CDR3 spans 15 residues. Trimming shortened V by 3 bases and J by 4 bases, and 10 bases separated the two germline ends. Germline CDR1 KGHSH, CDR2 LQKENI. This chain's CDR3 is CASSPTGSGANVLTF. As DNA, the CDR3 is TGTGCCAGCTCACCCACAGGCTCGGGGGCCAACGTCCTGACTTTC.

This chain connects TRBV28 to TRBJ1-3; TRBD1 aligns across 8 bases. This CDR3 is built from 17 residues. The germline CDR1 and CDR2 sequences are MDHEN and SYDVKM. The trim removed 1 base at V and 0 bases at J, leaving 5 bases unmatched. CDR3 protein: CASSLYGTGPSGNTIYF. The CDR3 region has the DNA TGTGCCAGCAGTTTATATGGGACAGGCCCCTCTGGAAACACCATATATTTT.

DNA of the CDR3: TGTGCCAGTAGCCGGACAGGGCGCGACGAGCAGTACTTC. It yields the protein CASSRTGRDEQYF. The gene calls are TRBV19 and TRBJ2-7; 8 positions match TRBD1. J lost 5 bases, V lost 6 bases, and 6 bases had no gene match. The germline V gene encodes CDR1 LNHDA and CDR2 SQIVND (reference sequence). The CDR3 length is 13 residues.

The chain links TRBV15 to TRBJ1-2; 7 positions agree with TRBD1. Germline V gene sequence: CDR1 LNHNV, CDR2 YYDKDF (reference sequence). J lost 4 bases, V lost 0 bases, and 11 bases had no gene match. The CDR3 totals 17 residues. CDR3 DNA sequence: TGTGCCACCAGCAGAGAAGGAGGGACAGTAGCCCTCTATGGCTACACCTTC. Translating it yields CATSREGGTVALYGYTF.

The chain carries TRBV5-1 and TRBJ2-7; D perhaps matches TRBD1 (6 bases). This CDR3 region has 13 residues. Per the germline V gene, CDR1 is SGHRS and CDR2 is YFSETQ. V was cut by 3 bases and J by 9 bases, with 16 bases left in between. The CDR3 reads CASSSVDSTVQYF. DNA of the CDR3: TGCGCCAGCAGCTCGGTGGACAGCACTGTGCAGTACTTC. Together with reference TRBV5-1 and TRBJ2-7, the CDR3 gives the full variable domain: KAGVTQTPRYLIKTRGQQVTLSCSPISGHRSVSWYQQTPGQGLQFLFEYFSETQRNKGNFPGRFSGRQFSNSRSEMNVSTLELGDSALYLCASSSVDSTVQYFGPGTRLTVT.

DNA of the CDR3: TGTGCCAGCAGCTTGGGGGTAGCGGATTACAATGAGCAGTTCTTC. This gives the protein CASSLGVADYNEQFF. The V and J genes are TRBV7-2 and TRBJ2-1; the D gene is possibly TRBD2 (6 bases). The CDR3 has 15 amino acids. Germline CDR1 is SGHTA and CDR2 is FQGNSA. V lost 3 bases to trimming and J lost 4 bases, with 13 bases between them. Together with reference TRBV7-2 and TRBJ2-1, the CDR3 gives the full variable domain: GAGVSQSPSNKVTEKGKDVELRCDPISGHTALYWYRQSLGQGLEFLIYFQGNSAPDKSGLPSDRFSAERTGGSVSTLTIQRTQQEDSAVYLCASSLGVADYNEQFFGPGTRLTVL.

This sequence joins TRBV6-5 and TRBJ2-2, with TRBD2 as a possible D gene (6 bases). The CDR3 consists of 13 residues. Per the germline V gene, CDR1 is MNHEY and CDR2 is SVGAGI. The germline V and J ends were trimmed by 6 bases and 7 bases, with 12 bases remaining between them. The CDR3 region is CASRDLAIGELFF. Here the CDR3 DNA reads TGTGCCAGCAGAGATCTAGCGATCGGGGAGCTGTTTTTT.

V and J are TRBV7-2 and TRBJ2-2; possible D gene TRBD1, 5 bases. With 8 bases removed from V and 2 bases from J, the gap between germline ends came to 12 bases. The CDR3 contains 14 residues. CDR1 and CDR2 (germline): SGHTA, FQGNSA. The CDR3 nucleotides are TGTGCCAGCCTTTGGCAGGGTAACACCGGGGAGCTGTTTTTT. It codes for CASLWQGNTGELFF.

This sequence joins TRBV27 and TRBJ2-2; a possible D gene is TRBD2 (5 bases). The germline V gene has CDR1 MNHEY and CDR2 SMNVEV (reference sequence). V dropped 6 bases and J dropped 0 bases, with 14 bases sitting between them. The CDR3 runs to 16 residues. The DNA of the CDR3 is TGTGCCAGCAGCTTAAACTGGGGAGCGAACACCGGGGAGCTGTTTTTT. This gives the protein CASSLNWGANTGELFF.